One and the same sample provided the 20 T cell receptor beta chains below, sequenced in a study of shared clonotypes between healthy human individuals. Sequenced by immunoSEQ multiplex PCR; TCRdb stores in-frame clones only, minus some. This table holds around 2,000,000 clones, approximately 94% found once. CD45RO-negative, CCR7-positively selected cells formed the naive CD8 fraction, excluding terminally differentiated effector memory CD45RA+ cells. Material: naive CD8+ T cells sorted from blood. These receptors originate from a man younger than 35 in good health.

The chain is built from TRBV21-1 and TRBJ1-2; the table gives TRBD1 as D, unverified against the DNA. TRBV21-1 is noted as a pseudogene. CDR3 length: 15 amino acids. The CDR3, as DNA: TGTGCCAGCATTCACCGGGGACAGGGAACCTATGGCTACACCTTC. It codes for CASIHRGQGTYGYTF.

CDR3 region: CASSASGGALWALHF. In DNA, the CDR3 is TGTGCCAGCAGCGCTAGCGGGGGGGCCCTGTGGGCCCTCCACTTT. The chain has TRBV7-6 and TRBJ1-6, with D perhaps matching TRBD1 (6 bases). Trimming cost V 5 bases and J 14 bases, with 22 bases left between them. The CDR3 has 15 amino acids. Per germline, CDR1 SGHVS and CDR2 FNYEAQ.

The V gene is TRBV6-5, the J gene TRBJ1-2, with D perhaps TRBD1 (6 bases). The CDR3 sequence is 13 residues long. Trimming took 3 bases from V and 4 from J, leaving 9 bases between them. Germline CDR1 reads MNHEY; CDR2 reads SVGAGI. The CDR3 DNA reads TGTGCCAGCAGTTATCCGGGGGCCTATGGCTACACCTTC. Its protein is CASSYPGAYGYTF.

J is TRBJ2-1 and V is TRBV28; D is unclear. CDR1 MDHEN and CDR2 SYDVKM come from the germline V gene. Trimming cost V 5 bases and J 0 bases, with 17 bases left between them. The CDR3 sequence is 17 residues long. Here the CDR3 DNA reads TGTGCCAGCAGTCCTACCTGGGGTGTTACCTCCTACAATGAGCAGTTCTTC. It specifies CASSPTWGVTSYNEQFF.

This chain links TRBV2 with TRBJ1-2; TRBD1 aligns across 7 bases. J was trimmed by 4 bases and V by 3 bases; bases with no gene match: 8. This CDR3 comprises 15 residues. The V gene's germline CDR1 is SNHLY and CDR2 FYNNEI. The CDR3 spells CASSERAGGTYGYTF. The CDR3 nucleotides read TGTGCCAGCAGTGAGCGGGCAGGGGGTACCTATGGCTACACCTTC.

The CDR3 DNA reads TGTGCCAGCAGTTTACTAGGTGTTGCGGGAGGGGACGGCGAGCAGTACTTC. It is translated as CASSLLGVAGGDGEQYF. V and J are TRBV27 and TRBJ2-7; 9 positions match TRBD2. Germline V gene data show CDR1 as MNHEY and CDR2 as SMNVEV (reference sequence). The CDR3 extends over 17 amino acids. V dropped 2 bases and J dropped 6; count of bases not matched to a gene: 14.

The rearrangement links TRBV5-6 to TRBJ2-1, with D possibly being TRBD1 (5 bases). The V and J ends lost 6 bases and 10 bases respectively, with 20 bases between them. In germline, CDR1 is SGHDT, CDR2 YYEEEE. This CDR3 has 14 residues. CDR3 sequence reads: CASTPVGASVEQFF. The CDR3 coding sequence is TGTGCCAGCACCCCGGTAGGGGCATCGGTCGAGCAGTTCTTC. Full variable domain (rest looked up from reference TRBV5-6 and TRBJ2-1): DAGVTQSPTHLIKTRGQQVTLRCSPKSGHDTVSWYQQALGQGPQFIFQYYEEEERQRGNFPDRFSGHQFPNYSSELNVNALLLGDSALYLCASTPVGASVEQFFGPGTRLTVL.

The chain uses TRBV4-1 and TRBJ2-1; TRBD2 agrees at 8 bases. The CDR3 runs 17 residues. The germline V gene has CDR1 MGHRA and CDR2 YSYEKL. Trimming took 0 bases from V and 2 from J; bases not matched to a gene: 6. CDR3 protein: CASSQDSPGLAYNEQFF. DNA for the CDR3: TGCGCCAGCAGCCAAGATTCCCCGGGACTAGCCTACAATGAGCAGTTCTTC.

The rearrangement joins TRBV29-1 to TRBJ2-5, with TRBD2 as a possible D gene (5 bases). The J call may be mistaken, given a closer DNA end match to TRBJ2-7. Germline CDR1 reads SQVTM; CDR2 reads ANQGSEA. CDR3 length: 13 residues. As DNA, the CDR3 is TGCAGCGTTCAGAGGGCGAACTCCTACGAGCAGTACTTC. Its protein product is CSVQRANSYEQYF.

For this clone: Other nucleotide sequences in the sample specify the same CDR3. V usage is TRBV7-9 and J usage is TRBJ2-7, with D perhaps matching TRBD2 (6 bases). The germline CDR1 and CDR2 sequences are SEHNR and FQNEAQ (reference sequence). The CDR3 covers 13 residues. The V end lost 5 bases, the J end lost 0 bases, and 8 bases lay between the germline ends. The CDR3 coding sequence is TGTGCCAGCAGCGGAGGGGTCTCCTACGAGCAGTACTTC. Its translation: CASSGGVSYEQYF.

The CDR3 is CASSLVQSEDEQYF. The CDR3 DNA is TGTGCCAGCAGTTTAGTTCAAAGTGAGGACGAGCAGTACTTC. The chain has TRBV28 and TRBJ2-7; no firm D call. Germline CDR1 reads MDHEN; CDR2 reads SYDVKM. Trimming left V 2 bases short and J 5 bases short, with 13 bases between. CDR3 length: 14 residues.

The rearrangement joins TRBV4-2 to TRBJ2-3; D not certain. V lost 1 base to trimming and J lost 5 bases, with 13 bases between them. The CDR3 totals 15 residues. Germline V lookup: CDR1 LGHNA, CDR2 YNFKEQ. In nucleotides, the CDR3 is TGTGCCAGCAGCCAAGTGGGCAGCCCTGAAGATACGCAGTATTTT. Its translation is CASSQVGSPEDTQYF.

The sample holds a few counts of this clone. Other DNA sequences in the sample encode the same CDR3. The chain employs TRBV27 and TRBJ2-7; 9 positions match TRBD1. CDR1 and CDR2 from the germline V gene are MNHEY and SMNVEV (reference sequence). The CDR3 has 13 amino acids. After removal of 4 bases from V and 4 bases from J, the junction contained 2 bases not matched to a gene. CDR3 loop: CASSWTGAYEQYF. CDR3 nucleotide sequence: TGTGCCAGCAGTTGGACAGGGGCGTACGAGCAGTACTTC.

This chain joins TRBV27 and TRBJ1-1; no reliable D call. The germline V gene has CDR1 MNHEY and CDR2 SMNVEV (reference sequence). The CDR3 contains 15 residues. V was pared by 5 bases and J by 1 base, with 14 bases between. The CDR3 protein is CASSLVGWTNTEAFF. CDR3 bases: TGTGCCAGCAGTCTAGTCGGTTGGACGAACACTGAAGCTTTCTTT.

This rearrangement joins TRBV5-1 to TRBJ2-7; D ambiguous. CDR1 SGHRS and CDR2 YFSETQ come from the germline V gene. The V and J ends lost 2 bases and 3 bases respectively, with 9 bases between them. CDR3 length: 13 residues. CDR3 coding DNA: TGCGCCAGCAGCTTTGAAACTAACTACGAGCAGTACTTC. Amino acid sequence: CASSFETNYEQYF.

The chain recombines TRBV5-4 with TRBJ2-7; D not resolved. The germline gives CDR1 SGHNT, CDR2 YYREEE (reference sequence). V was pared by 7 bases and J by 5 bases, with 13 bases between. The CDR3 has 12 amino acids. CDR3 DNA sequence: TGTGCCAGCCGAGGCCCCGCTCACGAGCAGTACTTC. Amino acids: CASRGPAHEQYF.

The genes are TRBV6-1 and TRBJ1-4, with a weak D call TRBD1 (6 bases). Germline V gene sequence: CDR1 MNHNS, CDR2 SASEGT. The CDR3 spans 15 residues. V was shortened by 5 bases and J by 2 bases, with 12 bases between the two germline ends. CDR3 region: CASSLHRVTNEKLFF. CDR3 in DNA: TGTGCCAGCAGTCTTCACAGGGTGACTAATGAAAAACTGTTTTTT.

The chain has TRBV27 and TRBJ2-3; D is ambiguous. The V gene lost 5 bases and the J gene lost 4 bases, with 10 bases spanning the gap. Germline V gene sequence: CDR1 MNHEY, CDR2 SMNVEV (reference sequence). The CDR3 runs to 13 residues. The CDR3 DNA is TGTGCCAGCAGTCAGTTTGGCTCAGATACGCAGTATTTT. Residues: CASSQFGSDTQYF.

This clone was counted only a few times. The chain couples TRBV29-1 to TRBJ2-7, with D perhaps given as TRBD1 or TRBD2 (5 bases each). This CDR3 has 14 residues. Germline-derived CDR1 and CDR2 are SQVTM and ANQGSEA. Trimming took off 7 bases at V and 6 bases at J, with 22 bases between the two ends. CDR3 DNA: TGCAGCGCCGAAAGGTGGGGGACGCCTCCCGAGCAGTACTTC. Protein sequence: CSAERWGTPPEQYF.

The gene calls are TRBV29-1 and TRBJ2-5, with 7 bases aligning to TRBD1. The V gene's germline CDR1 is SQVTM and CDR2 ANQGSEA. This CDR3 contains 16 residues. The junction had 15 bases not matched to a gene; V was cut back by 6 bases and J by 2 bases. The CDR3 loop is CSVGSRRTGPQETQYF. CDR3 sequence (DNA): TGCAGCGTCGGCTCCCGACGGACAGGACCTCAAGAGACCCAGTACTTC.